Listed below are T cell receptor beta chains from one sample, sequenced in a study of radiotherapy plus CTLA-4 blockade in lung cancer. Using immunoSEQ multiplex PCR, the repertoire was profiled, and TCRdb retains in-frame clones only, with some absent. The table lists some 30,000 clones, around three quarters of them singletons. Source: peripheral blood, taken from a patient treated with radiotherapy plus ipilimumab. The receptor source for this set is a human donor with non-small cell lung cancer that progressed on radiotherapy plus ipilimumab. CDR3s include the opening cysteine and the closing phenylalanine or tryptophan. The D gene is left open where the match is weak. Clone size is stated in some rows and not others, as once, few, many or a class when expanded.

V gene	J gene	clone size	D gene	CDR3 DNA	CDR3 protein
TRBV6-1	TRBJ1-1	-	-	TGTGCCAGCAGTGAAGGAGGTGACATTCAAGCTTTCTTT	CASSEGGDIQAFF
TRBV7-9	TRBJ1-6	-	-	TGTGCCAGCAGCTTAGATACAGGGTGGAATTCACCCCTCCACTTT	CASSLDTGWNSPLHF
TRBV2	TRBJ2-5	-	TRBD1	TGTGCCAGCAGCGAACAGGGGGCCCAAGAGACCCAGTACTTC	CASSEQGAQETQYF
TRBV5-5	TRBJ2-7	-	TRBD2	TGTGCCAGCAGCTTGAGGTCTGGGACTAGCTACGAGCAGTACTTC	CASSLRSGTSYEQYF
TRBV5-1	TRBJ2-2	-	TRBD2	TGCGCCAGCAGCCGCGGGAGCGGAACCGGGGAGCTGTTTTTT	CASSRGSGTGELFF
TRBV6-6	TRBJ2-1	-	TRBD1	TGTGCCAGCAGTTACCCGACAGGGTCATTGAACAATGAGCAGTTCTTC	CASSYPTGSLNNEQFF
TRBV27	TRBJ2-7	-	-	TGTGCCAGCAGTTTCGGGGCCACCTACGAGCAGTACTTC	CASSFGATYEQYF
TRBV6-1	TRBJ1-4	-	TRBD1	TGTGCCAGCAGGCTGGGACAGGGCGATGAAAAACTGTTTTTT	CASRLGQGDEKLFF
TRBV19	TRBJ2-5	-	TRBD1	TGTGCCAGTAGCTTGACAGGGGCTGACACCCAGTACTTC	CASSLTGADTQYF
TRBV4-2	TRBJ1-3	-	-	TGTGCCAGCAGCCAAAGGGGAAACACCATATATTTT	CASSQRGNTIYF
TRBV6-6	TRBJ2-7	few	-	TGTGCCAGCAGTTACTCATCCGGGAACAATTACGAGCAGTACTTC	CASSYSSGNNYEQYF
TRBV5-4	TRBJ2-5	once	-	TGTGCCAGCAGCTTAGGGACTCTACAAGAGACCCAGTACTTC	CASSLGTLQETQYF
TRBV4-3	TRBJ2-2	once	-	TGCGCCAGCAGCCAAGGTGGAAGGAGCACCGGGGAGCTGTTTTTT	CASSQGGRSTGELFF
TRBV7-8	TRBJ2-3	-	-	TGTGCCAGCAGCCAAGACTCAGATACGCAGTATTTT	CASSQDSDTQYF
TRBV28	TRBJ2-5	-	TRBD2	TGTGCCAGCCGAAAAGAACCACGGACTAGCGGAGGGGAAGAGACCCAGTACTTC	CASRKEPRTSGGEETQYF
TRBV6-1	TRBJ1-1	-	-	TGTGCCAGCAGCGAGTTCAGTGGGGGCGGCACTGAAGCTTTCTTT	CASSEFSGGGTEAFF
TRBV18	TRBJ2-3	-	-	TGTGCCAGCTCACGGACTAGCACAGATACGCAGTATTTT	CASSRTSTDTQYF
TRBV4-1	TRBJ2-5	once	TRBD1	TGCGCCAGCAGCCAAGATACAGGGGCGTGGAAGACCCAGTACTTC	CASSQDTGAWKTQYF